A single sample gave rise to the 30 T cell receptor beta chains below, sequenced in a study of blood T cell repertoires in COVID-19 (dated by TCRdb to the early 2020s). Libraries were prepared through the immunoSEQ multiplex PCR assay. TCRdb mirrors the immuneACCESS table, restricted to in-frame sequences. Some clones are absent from its copies; in checked studies, under half trace to an unresolved V gene, and the reason for the others is unknown. Within this sample are about 23,000 clones, with roughly 92% of them counted one time only. The biggest ten clones account for about 4% of the sample. Sequenced input: peripheral blood. The source of these receptors is a woman between 45 and 60 years old with active COVID-19.

The chain couples TRBV6-5 to TRBJ2-5, with 9 bases fitting TRBD2. CDR1 and CDR2 (germline): MNHEY, SVGAGI. Unmatched junction bases numbered 4, after V lost 4 bases and J lost 4 bases. The CDR3 loop spans 14 amino acids. CDR3 region: CASSSRTSAETQYF. CDR3 sequence (DNA): TGTGCCAGCAGTTCTAGGACTAGCGCAGAGACCCAGTACTTC.

The chain employs TRBV3-1 (or the pseudogene TRBV3-2) and TRBJ1-3; weak D call: TRBD1 (6 bases). Trimming stripped 0 bases from V and 2 bases from J, with 8 bases between. CDR3 length: 15 amino acids. Germline CDR1 reads LGHDT; CDR2 reads YNNKEL (reference sequence). The DNA of the CDR3 is TGTGCCAGCAGCCAAGATGCAGGGGCTGGAAACACCATATATTTT. The encoded protein is CASSQDAGAGNTIYF.

This rearrangement joins TRBV6-6 to TRBJ1-5, with 9 bases fitting TRBD1. This CDR3 is 15 amino acids long. The V and J ends lost 5 bases and 2 bases, in that order; junction bases with no gene match: 4. Per the germline V gene, CDR1 is MNHNY and CDR2 is SVGAGI (reference sequence). The CDR3 loop is CASSVDRGGNQPQHF. The CDR3 region has the DNA TGTGCCAGCAGTGTGGACAGGGGAGGCAATCAGCCCCAGCATTTT.

The V call is TRBV10-1, the J call TRBJ2-5, with 9 bases lining up with TRBD2. V dropped 6 bases and J dropped 1; count of bases not matched to a gene: 3. Per the germline V gene, CDR1 is WNHNN and CDR2 is SYGVQD (reference sequence). This CDR3 is built from 14 residues. CDR3 residues: CASSPGLAQETQYF. The CDR3, as DNA: TGCGCCAGCAGCCCGGGACTAGCCCAAGAGACCCAGTACTTC.

V is TRBV25-1 and J is TRBJ1-3; D is unresolved. CDR3 size: 16 residues. V was trimmed by 1 base and J by 2 bases, leaving 12 bases between them. Per germline, CDR1 MGHDK and CDR2 SYGVNS. Here the CDR3 reads CASSESLGITGNTIYF. The DNA of the CDR3 is TGTGCCAGCAGTGAATCCCTCGGGATAACTGGAAACACCATATATTTT.

This sequence joins TRBV10-3 and TRBJ1-4; maybe TRBD1 (5 bases). Germline CDR1 is ENHRY and CDR2 is SYGVKD. The CDR3 runs to 13 residues. Trimming took off 7 bases at V and 4 bases at J, with 10 bases between the two ends. This chain's CDR3 is CAIKKGLNEKLFF. In nucleotides, the CDR3 is TGTGCCATCAAGAAGGGACTTAATGAAAAACTGTTTTTT.

About this clone itself: The same CDR3 also results from other DNA sequences found in this sample. The rearrangement uses TRBV19 and TRBJ1-1, with 8 nucleotides matching TRBD1. Losses at the gene ends were 5 bases for V and 0 bases for J; bases not matched to a gene: 5. The CDR3 is 15 amino acids. The V gene's germline CDR1 is LNHDA and CDR2 SQIVND (reference sequence). In DNA form, the CDR3 reads TGTGCCAGTAGTCCGAGGACAGGGATGAACACTGAAGCTTTCTTT. Amino acids: CASSPRTGMNTEAFF.

The chain has TRBV10-3 and TRBJ2-7, with TRBD2 matching 7 bases. Germline V gene sequence: CDR1 ENHRY, CDR2 SYGVKD. The CDR3 contains 14 residues. Trimming took 10 bases from V and 3 from J; bases not matched to a gene: 12. The CDR3 DNA is TGTGCCACCAAAATGTCGGGACTAAACTACGAGCAGTACTTC. Its translation: CATKMSGLNYEQYF.

The chain is built from TRBV29-1 and TRBJ2-2; 14 bases match TRBD2. V dropped 4 bases and J dropped 7; count of bases not matched to a gene: 5. This CDR3 is built from 15 residues. The germline CDR1 and CDR2 sequences are SQVTM and ANQGSEA. CDR3 DNA sequence: TGCAGCGTTGCGGGACTAGCGGGGGAGATCGGGGAGCTGTTTTTT. Translation: CSVAGLAGEIGELFF.

The chain links TRBV13 to TRBJ2-1; 8 bases map to TRBD2. The V gene end was trimmed by 1 base and the J gene end by 5 bases; junction bases not matched to a gene: 4. This CDR3 contains 15 residues. Germline lookup yields CDR1 PRHDT and CDR2 FYEKMQ (reference sequence). The DNA of the CDR3 is TGTGCCAGCAGCTTAGCGGGGGGGCCGGACAATGAGCAGTTCTTC. Protein sequence: CASSLAGGPDNEQFF. The full variable domain, in which reference TRBV13 and TRBJ2-1 provide the parts outside the CDR3, is AAGVIQSPRHLIKEKRETATLKCYPIPRHDTVYWYQQGPGQDPQFLISFYEKMQSDKGSIPDRFSAQQFSDYHSELNMSSLELGDSALYFCASSLAGGPDNEQFFGPGTRLTVL.

The genes are TRBV12-2 and TRBJ2-7; TRBD2, as called in the table, went unchecked against the DNA. TRBV12-2 constitutes a pseudogene. CDR3 size: 12 residues. CDR3 loop: CASRLGEDEQYV. In DNA form, the CDR3 reads TGTGCAAGTCGCTTAGGCGAGGACGAGCAGTACGTC.

The rearrangement uses TRBV10-3 and TRBJ2-1; the match to TRBD2 covers 7 bases. Unmatched junction bases numbered 4, after V lost 2 bases and J lost 3 bases. This CDR3 comprises 15 residues. Germline CDR1 is ENHRY and CDR2 is SYGVKD. DNA for the CDR3: TGTGCCATCAGTGAGGAACTAGCGAACTACAATGAGCAGTTCTTC. Translation gives CAISEELANYNEQFF.

V gene TRBV6-5 combines with J gene TRBJ1-5, with a tentative D call TRBD1 (5 bases). Per germline, CDR1 MNHEY and CDR2 SVGAGI. The CDR3 runs 14 residues. The germline V and J ends were trimmed by 2 bases and 4 bases, with 9 bases remaining between them. As DNA, the CDR3 is TGTGCCAGCAGTTACGGACGGGGGAATCAGCCCCAGCATTTT. The encoded protein is CASSYGRGNQPQHF.

This chain links TRBV5-1 with TRBJ2-7; D is perhaps TRBD2 (6 bases). The V and J ends lost 4 bases and 0 bases respectively, with 17 bases between them. This CDR3 region has 16 residues. Germline CDR1 SGHRS, CDR2 YFSETQ. This CDR3 reads CASSPPTAGSSYEQYF. DNA of the CDR3: TGCGCCAGCAGCCCCCCAACCGCCGGGAGCTCCTACGAGCAGTACTTC. The variable domain in full, completed from reference TRBV5-1 and TRBJ2-7, reads KAGVTQTPRYLIKTRGQQVTLSCSPISGHRSVSWYQQTPGQGLQFLFEYFSETQRNKGNFPGRFSGRQFSNSRSEMNVSTLELGDSALYLCASSPPTAGSSYEQYFGPGTRLTVT.

The V and J genes are TRBV6-6 and TRBJ2-3; 8 bases fit TRBD1. Germline lookup yields CDR1 MNHNY and CDR2 SVGAGI (reference sequence). CDR3 length equals 16 residues. J lost 6 bases, V lost 6 bases, and 14 bases had no gene match. The CDR3 nucleotides read TGTGCCAGCAGCCGGGTCGGCCAGGGGGCGAGGGATACGCAGTATTTT. It is translated as CASSRVGQGARDTQYF.

The chain joins TRBV3-1 (or the pseudogene TRBV3-2) to TRBJ1-1; tentatively, D is TRBD1 (5 bases). The CDR3 has 12 amino acids. Germline lookup yields CDR1 LGHDT and CDR2 YNNKEL (reference sequence). V dropped 1 base and J dropped 10 bases, with 10 bases sitting between them. The CDR3, as DNA: TGTGCCAGCAGCCAAGGGAGGAGGGGAGCTTTCTTT. It codes for CASSQGRRGAFF.

The chain links TRBV19 to TRBJ1-6; weak D call: TRBD1 (5 bases). Germline V lookup: CDR1 LNHDA, CDR2 SQIVND (reference sequence). Trimming took 7 bases from V and 10 from J, leaving 17 bases between them. This CDR3 has 14 amino acids. DNA for the CDR3: TGTGCCAGTACCGTCACCGGGGGTGGATCACCCCTCCACTTT. Its translation is CASTVTGGGSPLHF.

The chain carries TRBV20-1 and TRBJ2-5; a weak D match, TRBD1 (6 bases). There are 11 residues in the CDR3. Germline lookup yields CDR1 DFQATT and CDR2 SNEGSKA (reference sequence). V gave up 5 bases and J gave up 5 bases, with 9 bases separating them. The CDR3 spells CSAGRGETQYF. The CDR3 DNA is TGCAGTGCTGGAAGGGGGGAGACCCAGTACTTC.

The rearrangement joins TRBV5-5 to TRBJ2-2; TRBD2 matches at 7 bases. In germline, CDR1 is SGHKS, CDR2 YYEKEE (reference sequence). The J segment lost 2 bases and the V segment lost 6 bases, leaving 7 bases of the junction unmatched. The CDR3 has 15 amino acids. The DNA for the CDR3 is TGTGCCAGCACCCTCTTAGCGGGTAACACCGGGGAGCTGTTTTTT. It specifies CASTLLAGNTGELFF.

The rearrangement uses TRBV6-1 and TRBJ1-2, with 9 nucleotides matching TRBD1. The CDR3 has 14 amino acids. From germline, CDR1 is MNHNS and CDR2 SASEGT. V gave up 2 bases and J gave up 7 bases; unmatched junction bases: 5. CDR3 sequence: CASSENRGRFGYTF. CDR3 coding DNA: TGTGCCAGCAGTGAAAACAGGGGGCGTTTTGGCTACACCTTC.

The chain employs TRBV3-1 (or the pseudogene TRBV3-2) and TRBJ2-1; unclear D gene. The CDR3 loop spans 14 amino acids. Trimming removed 1 base from V and 7 bases from J, with 11 bases in between. The germline V gene encodes CDR1 LGHDT and CDR2 YNNKEL (reference sequence). CDR3 in DNA: TGTGCCAGCAGCCAAGGACGGGTGGTGAATGAGCAGTTCTTC. This codes for CASSQGRVVNEQFF.

The chain couples TRBV6-5 to TRBJ1-4, with TRBD1 matching over 7 bases. The CDR3 has 14 residues. With 5 bases clipped from V and 4 bases from J, the junction kept 4 bases outside the gene matches. Germline-derived CDR1 and CDR2 are MNHEY and SVGAGI. DNA for the CDR3: TGTGCCAGCAGTCCAGGGGGGTTTAATGAAAAACTGTTTTTT. It yields the protein CASSPGGFNEKLFF.

The genes are TRBV18 and TRBJ2-1, with D possibly matching TRBD2 (5 bases). This CDR3 has 13 amino acids. Looked up from germline, CDR1 is KGHSH and CDR2 is LQKENI. V dropped 3 bases and J dropped 4 bases, with 7 bases sitting between them. CDR3: CASSPGMYNEQFF. CDR3 sequence (DNA): TGTGCCAGCTCACCCGGGATGTACAATGAGCAGTTCTTC.

The rearrangement uses TRBV2 and TRBJ2-4, with 7 bases lining up with TRBD2. The CDR3 length is 18 residues. CDR1 is SNHLY, CDR2 FYNNEI, per germline. The trim removed 2 bases at V and 0 bases at J, leaving 10 bases unmatched. CDR3 nucleotide sequence: TGTGCCAGCAGTGAAAAATCATTACCTAGCGGAGCCAAAAACATTCAGTACTTC. This gives the protein CASSEKSLPSGAKNIQYF.

The chain has TRBV19 and TRBJ1-4, with TRBD1 as a possible D gene (6 bases). V lost 3 bases, J lost 7 bases, and 15 bases lay in between. This CDR3 is built from 15 residues. Germline CDR1 is LNHDA and CDR2 is SQIVND (reference sequence). The CDR3 DNA reads TGTGCCAGTAGTATCTATGGGGGCGTTGGTGAAAAACTGTTTTTT. Amino acid sequence: CASSIYGGVGEKLFF.

The V call is TRBV3-1 (or the pseudogene TRBV3-2), the J call TRBJ2-7, with 9 bases fitting TRBD2. The CDR3 consists of 15 residues. The V segment lost 3 bases and the J segment 0 bases; nucleotides outside the gene matches: 3. CDR1 and CDR2 (germline): LGHDT, YNNKEL (reference sequence). CDR3 in DNA: TGTGCCAGCAGCCATGGACTAGCGTACTCCTACGAGCAGTACTTC. Protein sequence: CASSHGLAYSYEQYF.

CDR3 DNA: TGTGCCAGCAGCTACCAAACGAGAACCCAAGAGACCCAGTACTTC. It is translated as CASSYQTRTQETQYF. The chain recombines TRBV5-5 with TRBJ2-5; no reliable D call. The CDR3 loop spans 15 amino acids. The V and J ends lost 3 bases and 1 base respectively, with 13 bases between them. Germline assignment: CDR1 SGHKS and CDR2 YYEKEE (reference sequence).

The V call is TRBV5-1, the J call TRBJ2-1; 11 nucleotides line up with TRBD2. V shed 7 bases and J 5 bases; nucleotides not matched to a gene: 5. There are 14 residues in the CDR3. CDR1 and CDR2 from the germline V gene are SGHRS and YFSETQ. Written as DNA, the CDR3 is TGCGCCAGCCGACCGGGACTAGCGGACAATGAGCAGTTCTTC. Translation gives CASRPGLADNEQFF.

The gene calls are TRBV5-1 and TRBJ2-7, with TRBD2 as a possible D gene (6 bases). The length of the CDR3 is 16 residues. V lost 4 bases to trimming and J lost 2 bases, with 19 bases between them. CDR1 and CDR2 from the germline V gene are SGHRS and YFSETQ. The CDR3 region has the DNA TGCGCCAGCAGCCCCCGGCCCGCAGGGAGGCCCTACGAGCAGTACTTC. It codes for CASSPRPAGRPYEQYF.

The rearrangement joins TRBV5-1 to TRBJ1-4; D call uncertain. Germline values: CDR1 SGHRS, CDR2 YFSETQ. The CDR3 runs to 14 residues. Trimming shortened V by 4 bases and J by 8 bases, and 15 bases separated the two germline ends. The DNA of the CDR3 is TGCGCCAGCAGCCTGGGCCCGAGCGAGGAAAAACTGTTTTTT. It specifies CASSLGPSEEKLFF.